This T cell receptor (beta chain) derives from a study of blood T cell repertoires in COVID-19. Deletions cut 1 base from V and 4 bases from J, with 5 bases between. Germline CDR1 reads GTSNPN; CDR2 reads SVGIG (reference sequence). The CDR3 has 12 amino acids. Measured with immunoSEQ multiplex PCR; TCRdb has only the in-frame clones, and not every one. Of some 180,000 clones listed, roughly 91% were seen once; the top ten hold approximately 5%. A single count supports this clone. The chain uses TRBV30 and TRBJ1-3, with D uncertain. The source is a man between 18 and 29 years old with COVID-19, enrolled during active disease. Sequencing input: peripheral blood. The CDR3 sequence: CAWSDAGNTIYF. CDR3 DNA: TGTGCCTGGAGTGATGCGGGAAACACCATATATTTT.